This T cell receptor (beta chain) was documented in a study of blood T cells in healthy people across ages. About this clonotype: This may come from a read error, since a much larger clone is one base off.

The use of a sample-barcoded 5' primer and a J-beta primer mix characterized a second PCR of roughly 7 to 11 cycles. TCRdb analysed the 5' RACE reads with MiXCR anew, one entry per CDR3 protein. The sample has around 900,000 distinct CDR3 sequences; about 30% are singletons. This TCR came from a woman older than 75 in good health. The source material was blood.

In DNA form, the CDR3 reads TGCAGTGCTAGAGATGAATACAGGGGCCTTGATGGCTACACCTTC. Its protein product is CSARDEYRGLDGYTF. The V call is TRBV20-1, the J call TRBJ1-2; 7 positions match TRBD1. The CDR3 length is 15 residues. Germline V gene data show CDR1 as DFQATT and CDR2 as SNEGSKA (reference sequence). The V segment lost 0 bases and the J segment 6 bases; nucleotides outside the gene matches: 10.